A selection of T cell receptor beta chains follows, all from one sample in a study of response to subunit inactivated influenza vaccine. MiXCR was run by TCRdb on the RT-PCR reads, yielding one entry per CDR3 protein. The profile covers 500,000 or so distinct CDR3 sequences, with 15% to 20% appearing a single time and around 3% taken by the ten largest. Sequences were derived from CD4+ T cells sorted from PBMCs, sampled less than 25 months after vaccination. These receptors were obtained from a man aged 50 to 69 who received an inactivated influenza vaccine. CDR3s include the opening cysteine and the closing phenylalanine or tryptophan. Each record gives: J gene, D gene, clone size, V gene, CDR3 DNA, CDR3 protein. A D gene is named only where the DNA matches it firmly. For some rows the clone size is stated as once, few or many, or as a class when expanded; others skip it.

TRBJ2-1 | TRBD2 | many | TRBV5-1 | TGCGCCAGCAGCTTGGCCGCGGGGGCCTACAATGAGCAGTTCTTC | CASSLAAGAYNEQFF
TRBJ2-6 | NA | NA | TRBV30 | TGTGCCTGGAGTGTATGGGGTATAGGAGCCAACGTCCTGACTTTC | CAWSVWGIGANVLTF
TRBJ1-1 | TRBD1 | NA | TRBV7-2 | TGTGCCAGCAGCTTGCCCAGGACAGGGTGGGAGAACACTGAAGCTTTCTTT | CASSLPRTGWENTEAFF
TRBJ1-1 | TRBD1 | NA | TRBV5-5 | TGTGCCAGCAGCTGGGGACAGGGGGCGACGAATGAAGCTTTCTTT | CASSWGQGATNEAFF
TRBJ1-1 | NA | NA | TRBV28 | TGTGCCAGCAGTTTATGGGGTGGGAAGAACACTGAAGCTTTCTTT | CASSLWGGKNTEAFF
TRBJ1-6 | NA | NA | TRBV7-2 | TGTGCCAGCACCTTGTTAGCCCAGGGGAAGTCACCCCTCCACTTT | CASTLLAQGKSPLHF
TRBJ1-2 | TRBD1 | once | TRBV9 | TGTGCCAGCAGCGCAGGGACAGGGGACTTCTATGGCTACACCTTC | CASSAGTGDFYGYTF
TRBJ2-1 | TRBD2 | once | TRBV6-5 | TGTGCCAGCAGTTACGGACTAGCGGAGAACAATGAGCAGTTCTTC | CASSYGLAENNEQFF
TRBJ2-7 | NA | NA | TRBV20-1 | TGCAGTGCTAGAGATCGACGGCAGGGGAATTTCTACGAGCAGTACTTC | CSARDRRQGNFYEQYF
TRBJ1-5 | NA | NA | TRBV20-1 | TGCAGTGCGGGACCGGGGTTCGGACAGCCCCAGCATTTT | CSAGPGFGQPQHF
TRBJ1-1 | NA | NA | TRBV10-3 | TGTGCCATCAGTGATAAGGGGTCGGCCACTGAAGCTTTCTTT | CAISDKGSATEAFF
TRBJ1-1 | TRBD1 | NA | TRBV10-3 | TGTGCCATCAGTGAGAACAGGGGGAACACTGAAGCTTTCTTT | CAISENRGNTEAFF
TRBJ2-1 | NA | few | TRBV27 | TGTGCCAGCGGTCGGGGTTACAATGAGCAGTTCTTC | CASGRGYNEQFF
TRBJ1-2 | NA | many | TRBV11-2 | TGTGCCAGCAGCTTCGAACAGGGCGCCGTGGGCTATGGCTACACCTTC | CASSFEQGAVGYGYTF
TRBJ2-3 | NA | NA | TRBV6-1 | TGTGCCAGCAGTGACGTGGGGGCGCGCACAGATACGCAGTATTTT | CASSDVGARTDTQYF
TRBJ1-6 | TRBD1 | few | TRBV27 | TGTGCCAGCAGTTTAGCGACAGGGGGCAGCTCACCCCTCCACTTT | CASSLATGGSSPLHF
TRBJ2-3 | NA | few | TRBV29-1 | TGCAGCGTTGATTGGAGGGGAAGAGATACGCAGTATTTT | CSVDWRGRDTQYF
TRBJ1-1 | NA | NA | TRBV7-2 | TGTGCCAGCAGCGCCCAGGGATTGGGGAACACTGAAGCTTTCTTT | CASSAQGLGNTEAFF
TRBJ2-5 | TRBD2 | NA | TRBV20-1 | TGCAGTGCTATCCTACCGAGCGGGAGAAGGTCAGAGACCCAGTACTTC | CSAILPSGRRSETQYF
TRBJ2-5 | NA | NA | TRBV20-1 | TGCAGTGCTACGCTTCCCTTGACAGGTCCGGCAGGGACCCAGTACTTC | CSATLPLTGPAGTQYF
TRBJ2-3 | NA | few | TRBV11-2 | TGTGCCAGCAGCTTAGAAACGAATACGCAGTATTTT | CASSLETNTQYF
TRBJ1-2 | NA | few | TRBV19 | TGTGCCAGCAGACTCACAGGGACCAACTATGGCTACACCTTC | CASRLTGTNYGYTF
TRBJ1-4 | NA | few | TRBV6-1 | TGTGCCAGCAGTGCCAGCACAACTAATGAAAAACTGTTTTTT | CASSASTTNEKLFF
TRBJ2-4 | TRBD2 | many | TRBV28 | TGTGCCAGCAGTTTAGCGGGAGCTCAGAAAAACATTCAGTACTTC | CASSLAGAQKNIQYF
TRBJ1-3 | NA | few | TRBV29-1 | TGCAGCGTATACAGGAGTTCTGGAAACACCATATATTTT | CSVYRSSGNTIYF
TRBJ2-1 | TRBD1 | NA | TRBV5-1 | TGCGCCAGCAGCTTGGTCTCCAGGGGGTCTAATGAGCAGTTCTTC | CASSLVSRGSNEQFF
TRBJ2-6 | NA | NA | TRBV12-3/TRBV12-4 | TGTGCCTCTTCGGTGAGACAGGTGTCCTCTGGGGCCAACGTCCTGACTTTC | CASSVRQVSSGANVLTF
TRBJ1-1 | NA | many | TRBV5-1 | TGCGCCAGCAGCTTGGGGACAGTCATGAACACTGAAGCTTTCTTT | CASSLGTVMNTEAFF
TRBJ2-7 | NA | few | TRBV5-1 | TGCGCCAGCAGCTTGGACACAACAGGGTACTACGAGCAGTACTTC | CASSLDTTGYYEQYF
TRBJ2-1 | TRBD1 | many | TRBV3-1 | TGTGCCAGCAGTGACCTGATGGGACAGGGAGCTGAGCAGTTCTTC | CASSDLMGQGAEQFF
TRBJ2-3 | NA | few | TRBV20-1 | TGCAGTGTACGGGGGGCCTTTGCAGATACGCAGTATTTT | CSVRGAFADTQYF
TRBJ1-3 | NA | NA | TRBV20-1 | TGCAGTGCTAGTGGGGGGGCGTCCGGAAACACCATATATTTT | CSASGGASGNTIYF
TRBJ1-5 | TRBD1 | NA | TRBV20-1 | TGCAGTGCTAGGGACAGGGGGTTGGATCAGCCCCAGCATTTT | CSARDRGLDQPQHF
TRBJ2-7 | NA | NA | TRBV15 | TGTGCCACCAGCACCCCAAGCTCCTACGAGCAGTACTTC | CATSTPSSYEQYF
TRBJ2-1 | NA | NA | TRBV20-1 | TGCAGTGCACGTTTTTTTGGGGGCTTCCACAATGAGCAGTTCTTC | CSARFFGGFHNEQFF
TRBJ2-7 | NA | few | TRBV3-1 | TGTGCCAGCAGCCAAGGGAGCGGGCGTAGCTCCTACGAGCAGTACTTC | CASSQGSGRSSYEQYF
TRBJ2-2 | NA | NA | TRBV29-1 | TGCAGCGCCGACCGGAGGGTCGGGGAGCTGTTTTTT | CSADRRVGELFF
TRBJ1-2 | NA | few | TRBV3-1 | TGTGCCAGCAGCCCTGGCCGGTCCAGGGATGGCTACACCTTC | CASSPGRSRDGYTF
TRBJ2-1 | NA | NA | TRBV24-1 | TGTGCCACCAGTGACATGACAGGAGAGCAGTTCTTC | CATSDMTGEQFF
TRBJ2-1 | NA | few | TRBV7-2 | TGTGCCAGCAGCTTACAAGCGGGCGTGTCCAATGAGCAGTTCTTC | CASSLQAGVSNEQFF
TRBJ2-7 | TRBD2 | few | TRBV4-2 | TGTGCCAGCAGCCAACTGCTTGCCAAGCGGGACTCCTACGAGCAGTACTTC | CASSQLLAKRDSYEQYF
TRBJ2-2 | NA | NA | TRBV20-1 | TGCAGTGCCGGATCCCAGGGGAACACCGGGGAGCTGTTTTTT | CSAGSQGNTGELFF
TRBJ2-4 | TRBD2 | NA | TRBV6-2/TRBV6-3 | TGTGCCAGCAGTTACGGACTAGCGGGGTCTATAGCCAAAAACATTCAGTACTTC | CASSYGLAGSIAKNIQYF
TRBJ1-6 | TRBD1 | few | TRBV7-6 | TGTGCCAGCAGCTTGGACGGGGGACAGGGATCACCCCTCCACTTT | CASSLDGGQGSPLHF
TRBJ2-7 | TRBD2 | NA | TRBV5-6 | TGTGCCAGCAGCTTGCGGCTAGCGGGGGGCCGGGGCTACGAGCAGTACTTC | CASSLRLAGGRGYEQYF
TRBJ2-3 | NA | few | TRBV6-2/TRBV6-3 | TGTGCCAGCAGTTACTCGGGCGGGTTGGGCACAGATACGCAGTATTTT | CASSYSGGLGTDTQYF
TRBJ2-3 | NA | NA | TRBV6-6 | TGTGCCAGCACGTTGGAAAGCACAGATACGCAGTATTTT | CASTLESTDTQYF
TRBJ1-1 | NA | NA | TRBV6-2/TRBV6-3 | TGTGCCAGCAAGTCGTACCCGGGAAGGGGACGAGCCACTGAAGCTTTCTTT | CASKSYPGRGRATEAFF
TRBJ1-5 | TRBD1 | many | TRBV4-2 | TGTGCCAGCAGCCAAGATCTTGGGACAGGGGGCGGAAGCAATCAGCCCCAGCATTTT | CASSQDLGTGGGSNQPQHF
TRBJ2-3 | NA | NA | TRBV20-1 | TGCAGTGCTAGAGATAGGGAAGATACGCAGTATTTT | CSARDREDTQYF
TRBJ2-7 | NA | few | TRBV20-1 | TGCAGTGCTAGTTTAACGGCGGCCTACGAGCAGTACTTC | CSASLTAAYEQYF
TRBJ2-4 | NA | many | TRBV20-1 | TGCAGTGCTAGGGGCTTCGAAAACATTCAGTACTTC | CSARGFENIQYF
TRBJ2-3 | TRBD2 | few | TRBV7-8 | TGTGCCAGCAGCCCCCGGACTAGCGCCACAGATACGCAGTATTTT | CASSPRTSATDTQYF
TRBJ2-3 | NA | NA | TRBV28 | TGTGCCACCGAAGTAGCAGCGGCAGATACGCAGTATTTT | CATEVAAADTQYF
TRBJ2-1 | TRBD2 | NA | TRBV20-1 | TGCAGTGCTAGAGCGCCACTAGCGGGAGCAAATTCTTTTAATGAGCAGTTCTTC | CSARAPLAGANSFNEQFF
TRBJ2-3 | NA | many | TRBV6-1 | TGTGCCAGCAGTGAAGGACTATGGGGCGATACGCAGTATTTT | CASSEGLWGDTQYF
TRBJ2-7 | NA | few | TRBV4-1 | TGCGCCAGCAGCCAATCGGGGGAGCAGTACTTC | CASSQSGEQYF